This T cell receptor (beta chain) was captured by sequencing in a study of shared clonotypes between healthy human individuals. Findings and caveats of the study: All-four-donor shared clonotypes had higher generation probabilities than non-shared clonotypes did. Naive subsets typically showed greater estimated richness than memory subsets. In the sorted subsets, rarefaction showed sequencing was incomplete despite large depth. Sequencing depth was a factor that was expected to affect clonotype sharing among donors.

Germline V CDR1 and CDR2: SGHKS, YYEKEE (reference sequence). V was clipped by 6 bases and J by 3 bases; unmatched bases: 7. This CDR3 is built from 14 residues. Concerning this clone: As yet, its antigen is unknown.

Using immunoSEQ multiplex PCR, the repertoire was profiled, and TCRdb retains in-frame clones only, with some absent. Here the sample spans some 2,000,000 clones, around 95% being singletons. Sequenced material: naive CD4+ T cells sorted from blood. Subset of the sample: CD45RA+ positively selected. The chain carries TRBV5-5 and TRBJ2-7; 9 bases fit TRBD1. The sequence was obtained from a young man in good health. CDR3 nucleotide sequence: TGTGCCAGCACCTTACCGGGACAGGGCTACGAGCAGTACTTC. Translating it yields CASTLPGQGYEQYF.